This T cell receptor beta chain was captured in a study of CD8+ T cells in alopecia areata. The authors extracted RNA and reverse transcribed it into cDNA as the sequencing template. The protocol was immunoSEQ multiplex PCR, while the TCRdb copy is restricted to in-frame clones and leaves out a portion. The sample yields approximately 150,000 clones, approximately 45% seen once. The V gene's germline CDR1 is SQVTM and CDR2 ANQGSEA. V lost 1 base, J lost 7 bases, and 20 bases lay in between. CDR3 length: 15 amino acids. Sequenced: CD4+ T cells sorted from blood. The chain combines TRBV29-1 with TRBJ2-7; possibly TRBD2 for D (6 bases). The clonotype originates from a human donor with alopecia areata. CDR3 in amino acids: CSVEVGLASAREQYF. CDR3 DNA: TGCAGCGTTGAAGTCGGGCTAGCGAGTGCTAGAGAGCAGTACTTC.